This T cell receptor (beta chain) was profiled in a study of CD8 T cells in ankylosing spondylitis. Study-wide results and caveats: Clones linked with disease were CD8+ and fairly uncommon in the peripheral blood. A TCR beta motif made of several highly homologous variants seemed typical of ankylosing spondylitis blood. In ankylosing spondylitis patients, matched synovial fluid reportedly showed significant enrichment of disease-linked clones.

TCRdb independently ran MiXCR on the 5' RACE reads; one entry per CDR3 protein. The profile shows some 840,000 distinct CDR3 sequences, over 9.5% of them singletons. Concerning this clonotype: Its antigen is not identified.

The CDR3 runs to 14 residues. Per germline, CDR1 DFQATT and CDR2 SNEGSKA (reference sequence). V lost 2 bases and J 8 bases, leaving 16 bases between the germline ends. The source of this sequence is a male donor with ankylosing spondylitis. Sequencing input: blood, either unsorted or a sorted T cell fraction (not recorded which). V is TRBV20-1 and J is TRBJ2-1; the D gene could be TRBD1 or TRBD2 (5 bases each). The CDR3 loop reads CSARRGPTTDEQFF. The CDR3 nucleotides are TGCAGTGCTAGAAGGGGACCTACGACGGATGAGCAGTTCTTC.